Following are 22 T cell receptor beta chains from one sample sequenced in a study of radiation and T cells in renal cell carcinoma. TCRdb keeps only in-frame clones here, not all; method: immunoSEQ multiplex PCR. The repertoire consists of some 97,000 clones, with around 83% occurring once and the leading ten covering about 7.2%. This sample's time point: blood 4 weeks post-SBRT, at nephrectomy. Described treatment: 15 Gy SBRT to primary tumor, nephrectomy 4 weeks later. This material consisted of blood, taken from a patient whose treatment included radiotherapy and nephrectomy. The receptors shown here come from a man aged 60 to 69 with renal cell carcinoma.

V usage is TRBV4-3 and J usage is TRBJ2-1, with 7 bases lining up with TRBD2. The CDR3 has 17 amino acids. Germline V gene sequence: CDR1 LGHNA, CDR2 YSLEER. V gave up 0 bases and J gave up 3 bases; unmatched junction bases: 8. The CDR3 bases are TGCGCCAGCAGCCAAGATGGTACTAGCGTGTTCTACAATGAGCAGTTCTTC. Translation: CASSQDGTSVFYNEQFF.

The V call is TRBV27, the J call TRBJ1-1; perhaps TRBD1 as D (6 bases). The CDR3 is 15 residues long. CDR1 is MNHEY and CDR2 is SMNVEV in the germline V gene (reference sequence). The V end lost 1 base, the J end lost 1 base, and 10 bases lay between the germline ends. Here the CDR3 reads CASSLWGHPNTEAFF. The CDR3 coding sequence is TGTGCCAGCAGTTTATGGGGACATCCGAACACTGAAGCTTTCTTT.

The genes are TRBV5-1 and TRBJ1-1; 7 bases agree with TRBD1. Germline-derived CDR1 and CDR2 are SGHRS and YFSETQ. The CDR3 has 16 amino acids. V was clipped by 0 bases and J by 0 bases; unmatched bases: 5. This CDR3 reads CASSLDRGRMNTEAFF. DNA for the CDR3: TGCGCCAGCAGCTTGGACAGGGGTAGGATGAACACTGAAGCTTTCTTT.

J is TRBJ2-1 and V is TRBV10-2, with D perhaps TRBD2 (6 bases). The CDR3 loop spans 14 amino acids. Per germline, CDR1 WSHSY and CDR2 SAAADI. Trimming left V 5 bases short and J 7 bases short, with 15 bases between. The chain's CDR3 is CASSRPFGGNEQFF. CDR3 nucleotides: TGCGCCAGCAGTCGGCCCTTCGGGGGAAATGAGCAGTTCTTC.

This clone was detected only a few times. J is TRBJ1-5 and V is TRBV27, with a weak D call TRBD1 (5 bases). V was clipped by 10 bases and J by 6 bases, with 13 bases between them. Germline lookup yields CDR1 MNHEY and CDR2 SMNVEV (reference sequence). This CDR3 comprises 12 residues. CDR3 protein: CAMPGLGQPQHF. CDR3 nucleotides: TGTGCCATGCCGGGACTGGGTCAGCCCCAGCATTTT.

The chain uses TRBV10-2 and TRBJ2-7; TRBD2 matches 10 bases. V trimming: 0 bases; J trimming: 6 bases; junction bases outside the gene matches: 5. The CDR3 has 15 residues. Looked up from germline, CDR1 is WSHSY and CDR2 is SAAADI. The CDR3: CASSESEAGGREQYF. The CDR3 nucleotides are TGCGCCAGCAGTGAGTCGGAAGCGGGAGGGCGCGAGCAGTACTTC.

V and J are TRBV5-1 and TRBJ2-3; 7 nucleotides line up with TRBD2. Germline trimming cut 7 bases from V and 0 bases from J; bases unmatched to any gene: 5. This CDR3 contains 14 residues. Germline lookup yields CDR1 SGHRS and CDR2 YFSETQ. The CDR3 sequence: CASRAGTSTDTQYF. The DNA for the CDR3 is TGCGCCAGCCGAGCGGGAACTAGCACAGATACGCAGTATTTT. Drawing the rest from reference TRBV5-1 and TRBJ2-3, the complete variable domain is KAGVTQTPRYLIKTRGQQVTLSCSPISGHRSVSWYQQTPGQGLQFLFEYFSETQRNKGNFPGRFSGRQFSNSRSEMNVSTLELGDSALYLCASRAGTSTDTQYFGPGTRLTVL.

DNA for the CDR3: TGTGCCAGCAGCTTATGGGGGGGTATGTCTGAAGCTTTCTTT. It encodes CASSLWGGMSEAFF. The V gene is TRBV5-4, the J gene TRBJ1-1; tentative D call: TRBD1 (5 bases). Trimming took 2 bases from V and 6 from J, leaving 14 bases between them. Germline CDR1 and CDR2: SGHNT and YYREEE (reference sequence). The CDR3 consists of 14 residues.

The chain has TRBV4-2 and TRBJ2-7; the D gene is possibly TRBD2 (6 bases). V lost 7 bases to trimming and J lost 6 bases, with 19 bases between them. CDR1 is LGHNA and CDR2 is YNFKEQ in the germline V gene. The CDR3 has 14 amino acids. Here the CDR3 reads CASTPAASVGEQYF. For the CDR3, the DNA is TGTGCCAGCACCCCGGCGGCTAGCGTGGGCGAGCAGTACTTC.

The chain links TRBV11-2 to TRBJ2-3; D is possibly TRBD1 or TRBD2 (5 bases each). V lost 4 bases, J lost 3 bases, and 17 bases lay in between. Germline CDR1 is SGHAT and CDR2 is FQNNGV. The CDR3 has 16 amino acids. In DNA, the CDR3 is TGTGCCAGCAGCTCCCGGGACCGTCGAGGGACAGATACGCAGTATTTT. This gives the protein CASSSRDRRGTDTQYF.

J is TRBJ1-1 and V is TRBV5-1, with D maybe TRBD1 (6 bases). The CDR3 is made up of 13 amino acids. CDR1 and CDR2 (germline): SGHRS, YFSETQ. The V gene lost 1 base and the J gene lost 7 bases, with 11 bases spanning the gap. In nucleotides, the CDR3 is TGCGCCAGCAGCTTGATACAGGGCGTTGAAGCTTTCTTT. Encoded protein: CASSLIQGVEAFF.

The chain has TRBV5-4 and TRBJ2-3; 7 nucleotides line up with TRBD2. The germline CDR1 and CDR2 sequences are SGHNT and YYREEE (reference sequence). Trimming cost V 0 bases and J 0 bases; bases outside gene matches: 4. The CDR3 sequence is 16 residues long. The CDR3 DNA follows: TGTGCCAGCAGCTTGGTGCCGCGGGGGAGCACAGATACGCAGTATTTT. It translates to CASSLVPRGSTDTQYF.

This sequence joins TRBV7-8 and TRBJ2-1; D is perhaps TRBD1 (6 bases). The germline V gene encodes CDR1 SGHVS and CDR2 FQNEAQ. The ends were cut back, 5 bases at V and 0 bases at J, with 20 bases in the middle. The CDR3 sequence is 18 residues long. CDR3 bases: TGTGCCAGCAGCCCGCCGGGTAGGACAGTGAGCTCCTACAATGAGCAGTTCTTC. As protein: CASSPPGRTVSSYNEQFF.

The chain employs TRBV19 and TRBJ1-5, with 9 bases fitting TRBD1. Germline CDR1 and CDR2: LNHDA and SQIVND (reference sequence). With V trimmed by 3 bases and J by 3 bases, 9 bases remained unmatched. The CDR3 length is 17 residues. This chain's CDR3 is CASSINPTGGYNQPQHF. As DNA, the CDR3 is TGTGCCAGTAGTATTAATCCTACAGGGGGCTACAATCAGCCCCAGCATTTT. Full variable domain (outside the CDR3, taken from reference TRBV19 and TRBJ1-5): DGGITQSPKYLFRKEGQNVTLSCEQNLNHDAMYWYRQDPGQGLRLIYYSQIVNDFQKGDIAEGYSVSREKKESFPLTVTSAQKNPTAFYLCASSINPTGGYNQPQHFGDGTRLSIL.

This clone was seen just once. This chain links TRBV28 with TRBJ1-4; the match to TRBD1 covers 8 bases. Germline V gene lookup returns CDR1 MDHEN and CDR2 SYDVKM. This CDR3 region has 13 residues. V was pared by 2 bases and J by 10 bases, with 3 bases of the junction left unmatched. CDR3 nucleotide sequence: TGTGCCAGCAGTTTACTACAGGGGGGAAAACTGTTTTTT. Translated, it gives CASSLLQGGKLFF.

The genes are TRBV5-1 and TRBJ1-5; unclear D gene. The CDR3 covers 16 residues. The V end lost 0 bases, the J end lost 0 bases, and 10 bases lay between the germline ends. CDR1 and CDR2 (germline): SGHRS, YFSETQ. The chain's CDR3 is CASSLDGSASNQPQHF. In DNA, the CDR3 is TGCGCCAGCAGCTTGGATGGGAGCGCTAGCAATCAGCCCCAGCATTTT.

This clone was seen a handful of times. The CDR3 reads CSAGQPNTEAFF. CDR3 coding DNA: TGCAGCGCGGGACAGCCGAACACTGAAGCTTTCTTT. V and J are TRBV29-1 and TRBJ1-1; TRBD1 aligns across 7 bases. The CDR3 contains 12 residues. CDR1 and CDR2 (germline): SQVTM, ANQGSEA. V lost 7 bases, J lost 1 base, and 3 bases stayed unmatched.

The chain uses TRBV5-1 and TRBJ2-1; 9 nucleotides align to TRBD1. The V segment lost 4 bases and the J segment 13 bases; nucleotides outside the gene matches: 9. CDR3 length: 13 residues. The germline gives CDR1 SGHRS, CDR2 YFSETQ. Here the CDR3 reads CASSPETGGKQFF. CDR3 in DNA: TGCGCCAGCAGCCCAGAGACAGGGGGAAAACAGTTCTTC. The full variable domain, completed using reference TRBV5-1 and TRBJ2-1, is KAGVTQTPRYLIKTRGQQVTLSCSPISGHRSVSWYQQTPGQGLQFLFEYFSETQRNKGNFPGRFSGRQFSNSRSEMNVSTLELGDSALYLCASSPETGGKQFFGPGTRLTVL.

This clone was detected only once. The V and J genes are TRBV2 and TRBJ1-2; D unclear. The CDR3 spans 11 residues. Germline V gene sequence: CDR1 SNHLY, CDR2 FYNNEI. The V end lost 6 bases, the J end lost 4 bases, and 6 bases lay between the germline ends. The CDR3 loop reads CASRKTYGYTF. In DNA form, the CDR3 reads TGTGCCAGCAGAAAGACCTATGGCTACACCTTC.

The chain carries TRBV27 and TRBJ1-4; 7 bases map to TRBD1. The CDR3 covers 14 residues. The V gene end was trimmed by 5 bases and the J gene end by 2 bases; junction bases not matched to a gene: 2. CDR1 and CDR2 from the germline V gene are MNHEY and SMNVEV (reference sequence). As DNA, the CDR3 is TGTGCCAGCAGTCAGACAGGGACTAATGAAAAACTGTTTTTT. This translates into CASSQTGTNEKLFF.

J is TRBJ2-3 and V is TRBV9, with D unresolved. The germline V and J ends were trimmed by 3 bases and 0 bases, with 11 bases remaining between them. Per germline, CDR1 SGDLS and CDR2 YYNGEE. The CDR3 is 15 amino acids. The CDR3 DNA is TGTGCCAGCAGCGCCCGCCCGCGGAGCACAGATACGCAGTATTTT. This encodes CASSARPRSTDTQYF.

CDR3 nucleotide sequence: TGTGCCAACGGAGACCGGAGCTTGGGTGGCTACACCTTC. Its translation: CANGDRSLGGYTF. The chain has TRBV6-1 and TRBJ1-2; D is ambiguous. CDR1 MNHNS and CDR2 SASEGT come from the germline V gene. This CDR3 comprises 13 residues. V lost 10 bases and J lost 7, with 19 bases in between.